This T cell receptor beta chain comes out of a study of cytomegalovirus exposure and HLA in healthy donors. About the research overall: Early released data had approximately 86 million unique TCRs, all coming from HLA-typed donors. Study-wide findings and caveats: Accurate prediction of HLA-A and HLA-B alleles (for most subjects) was reportedly achieved from TCR beta sequences.

A word on this clone: Its antigen is unknown.

PCR used 60 Vbeta primers and 13 Jbeta primers. Repertoires were generated with immunoSEQ multiplex PCR, while TCRdb's copy carries only in-frame clones and drops some. This table has approximately 100,000 clones, over 60% appearing once. V dropped 7 bases and J dropped 8; count of bases not matched to a gene: 7. CDR3 length: 12 amino acids. Germline values: CDR1 SGHRS, CDR2 YFSETQ. The chain recombines TRBV5-1 with TRBJ1-2; 8 bases are a match to TRBD1. Sequencing used PBMCs. The clonotype comes from a woman between 45 and 60 years old in good health and CMV-seropositive. CDR3 protein: CASGDTGGGYTF. CDR3 DNA: TGCGCCAGCGGCGACACAGGGGGAGGCTACACCTTC.